This TCR beta chain originates from a study of blood T cell repertoires in COVID-19. Method: immunoSEQ multiplex PCR; TCRdb's copy keeps in-frame clones and lacks some. This repertoire shows around 40,000 clones, approximately 90% found once; its top ten account for about 12%. Germline V gene lookup returns CDR1 MNHEY and CDR2 SVGAGI. The junction had 6 bases not matched to a gene; V was cut back by 7 bases and J by 2 bases. The CDR3 contains 14 residues. The specimen was peripheral blood. This chain connects TRBV6-5 to TRBJ2-3; TRBD1 matches 7 bases. This clonotype was sampled from a human donor in a cohort sampled during active COVID-19. The CDR3 bases are TGTGCCAGCAATCGGGGACAGTCCACAGATACGCAGTATTTT. It yields the protein CASNRGQSTDTQYF.